This T cell receptor beta chain was profiled in a study of cytomegalovirus exposure and HLA in healthy donors. Study as a whole: Among fewer than 500 genotyped donors, around 77% fell in the Caucasian-associated ancestry cluster. Study findings and constraints: Presence/absence analyses supposed approximately even sequencing depth among donors. Common viral pathogens (according to a later analysis) appeared linked to several of the most significant clusters.

Germline lookup yields CDR1 MNHEY and CDR2 SVGAGI. V was trimmed by 4 bases and J by 8 bases, leaving 15 bases between them. The CDR3 totals 15 residues. Primers included in the PCR were 60 Vbeta and 13 Jbeta primers. Original processing notes: As a later analysis found, there were approximately 80 million unique TCR beta chains, of which some 10 million were shared. TCRdb's table, derived via immunoSEQ multiplex PCR, lists solely in-frame clones and lacks some. V and J calls and clone size follow that table, whereas D and trimming were derived from the DNA. The sample lists roughly 92,000 clones, under 9% seen once, with 2.3% in the top ten. Notes on this clone: Antigen unknown.

Input material: PBMCs. V usage is TRBV6-5 and J usage is TRBJ1-6; D is unresolved. The receptor was isolated from a man aged 50 to 59 in good health and CMV-seronegative. The CDR3 here is CASSFDTSGYSPLHF. CDR3 in DNA: TGTGCCAGCAGTTTCGACACCTCAGGCTATTCACCCCTCCACTTT.